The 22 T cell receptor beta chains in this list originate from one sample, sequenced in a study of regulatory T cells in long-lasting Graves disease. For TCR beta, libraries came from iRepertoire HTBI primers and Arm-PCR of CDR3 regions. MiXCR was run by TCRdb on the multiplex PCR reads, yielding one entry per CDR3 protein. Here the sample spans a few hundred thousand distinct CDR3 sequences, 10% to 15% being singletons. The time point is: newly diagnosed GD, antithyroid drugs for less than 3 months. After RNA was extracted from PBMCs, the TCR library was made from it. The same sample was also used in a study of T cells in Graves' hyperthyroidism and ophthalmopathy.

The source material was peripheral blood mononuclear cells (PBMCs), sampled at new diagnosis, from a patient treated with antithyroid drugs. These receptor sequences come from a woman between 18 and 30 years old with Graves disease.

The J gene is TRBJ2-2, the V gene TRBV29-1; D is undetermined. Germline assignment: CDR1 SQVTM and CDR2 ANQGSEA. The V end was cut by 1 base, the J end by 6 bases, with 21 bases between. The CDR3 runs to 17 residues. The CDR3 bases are TGCAGCGTTGAAGGCTCCCATCCCAGGAGTCAGGCCGGGGAGCTGTTTTTT. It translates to CSVEGSHPRSQAGELFF.

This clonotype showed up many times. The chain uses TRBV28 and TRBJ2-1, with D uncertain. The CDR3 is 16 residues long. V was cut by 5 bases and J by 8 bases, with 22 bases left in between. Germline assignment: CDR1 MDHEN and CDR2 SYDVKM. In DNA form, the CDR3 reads TGTGCCAGCAGTCTTCCTCTGGACCGAAGGACCGATGAGCAGTTCTTC. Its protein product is CASSLPLDRRTDEQFF.

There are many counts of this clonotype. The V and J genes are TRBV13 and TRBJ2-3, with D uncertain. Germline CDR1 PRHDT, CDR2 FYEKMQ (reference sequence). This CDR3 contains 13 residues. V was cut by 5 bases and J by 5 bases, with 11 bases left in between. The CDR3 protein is CASSTRRIDTQYF. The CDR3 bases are TGTGCCAGCAGCACCCGAAGGATAGATACGCAGTATTTT.

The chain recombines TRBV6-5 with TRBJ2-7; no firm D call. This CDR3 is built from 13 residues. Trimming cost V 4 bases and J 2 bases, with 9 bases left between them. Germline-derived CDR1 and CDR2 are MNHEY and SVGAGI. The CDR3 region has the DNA TGTGCCAGCAGTTTTACGATGGCCTACGAGCAGTACGTC. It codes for CASSFTMAYEQYV.

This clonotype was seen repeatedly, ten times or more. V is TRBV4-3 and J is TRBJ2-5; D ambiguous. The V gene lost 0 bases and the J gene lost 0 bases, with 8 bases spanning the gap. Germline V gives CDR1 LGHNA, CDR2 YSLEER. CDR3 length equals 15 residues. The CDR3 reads CASSQDTQYQETQYF. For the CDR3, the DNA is TGCGCCAGCAGCCAAGATACACAGTACCAAGAGACCCAGTACTTC.

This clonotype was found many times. The CDR3 DNA follows: TGTGCCAGCAGCTTAGGGGGCAGGGAGCAGTACGTC. The encoded protein is CASSLGGREQYV. The J gene is TRBJ2-7, the V gene TRBV7-8; maybe TRBD1 (5 bases). The ends were cut back, 1 base at V and 7 bases at J, with 8 bases in the middle. The CDR3 totals 12 residues. Germline values: CDR1 SGHVS, CDR2 FQNEAQ.

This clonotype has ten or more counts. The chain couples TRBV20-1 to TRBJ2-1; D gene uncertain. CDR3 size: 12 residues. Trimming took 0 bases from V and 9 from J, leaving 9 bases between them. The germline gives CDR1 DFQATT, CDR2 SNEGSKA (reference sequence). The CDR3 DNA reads TGCAGTGCTAGAGATGGGAAGGTTGAGCAGTTCTTC. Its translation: CSARDGKVEQFF.

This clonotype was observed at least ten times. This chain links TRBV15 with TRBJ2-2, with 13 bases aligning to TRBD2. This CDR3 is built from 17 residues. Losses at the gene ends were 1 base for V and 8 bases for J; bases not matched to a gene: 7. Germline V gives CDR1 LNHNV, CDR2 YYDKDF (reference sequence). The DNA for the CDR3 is TGTGCCACCAGCAGAGGGGGACTAGCGGGGTTCATAGGGGAGCTGTTTTTT. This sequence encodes CATSRGGLAGFIGELFF. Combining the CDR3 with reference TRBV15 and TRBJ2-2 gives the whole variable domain DAMVIQNPRYQVTQFGKPVTLSCSQTLNHNVMYWYQQKSSQAPKLLFHYYDKDFNNEADTPDNFQSRRPNTSFCFLDIRSPGLGDTAMYLCATSRGGLAGFIGELFFGEGSRLTVL.

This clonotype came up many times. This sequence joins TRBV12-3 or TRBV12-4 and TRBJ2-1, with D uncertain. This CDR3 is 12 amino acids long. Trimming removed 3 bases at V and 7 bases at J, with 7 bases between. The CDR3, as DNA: TGTGCCAGCAGTTTTTTCCGGAATGAGCAGTTCTTC. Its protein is CASSFFRNEQFF.

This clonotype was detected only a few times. The CDR3 reads CSAMFWPQGTDTQYF. The CDR3 region has the DNA TGCAGTGCTATGTTTTGGCCACAGGGCACAGATACGCAGTATTTT. The chain joins TRBV20-1 to TRBJ2-3; possibly TRBD1 for D (5 bases). Germline CDR1 DFQATT, CDR2 SNEGSKA (reference sequence). The CDR3 is made up of 15 amino acids. Trimming removed 4 bases from V and 1 base from J, with 15 bases in between.

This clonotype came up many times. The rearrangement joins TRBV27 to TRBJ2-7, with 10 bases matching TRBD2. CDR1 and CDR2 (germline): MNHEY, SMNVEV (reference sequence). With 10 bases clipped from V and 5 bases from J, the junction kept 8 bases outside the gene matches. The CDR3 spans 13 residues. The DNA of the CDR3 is TGTGCCACGGTAGCGGGAGGAGGCCACGAGCAGTACTTC. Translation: CATVAGGGHEQYF.

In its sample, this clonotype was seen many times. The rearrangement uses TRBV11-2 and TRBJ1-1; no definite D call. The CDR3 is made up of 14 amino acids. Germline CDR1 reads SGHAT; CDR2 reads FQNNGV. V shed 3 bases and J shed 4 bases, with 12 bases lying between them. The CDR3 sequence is CASSFGRAGTEAFF. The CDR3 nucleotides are TGTGCCAGCAGCTTTGGAAGGGCTGGCACTGAAGCTTTCTTT.

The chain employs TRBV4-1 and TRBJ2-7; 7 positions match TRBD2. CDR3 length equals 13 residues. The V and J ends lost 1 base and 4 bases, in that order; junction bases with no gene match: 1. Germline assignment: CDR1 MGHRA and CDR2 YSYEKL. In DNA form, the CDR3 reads TGCGCCAGCAGCCAAGGGGGGGGTTACGAGCAGTACGTC. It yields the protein CASSQGGGYEQYV.

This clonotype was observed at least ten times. The CDR3 reads CASSLEPLADTQYF. In DNA, the CDR3 is TGTGCCAGCAGCTTAGAACCCCTGGCAGATACGCAGTATTTT. The chain uses TRBV11-2 and TRBJ2-3; no reliable D call. V lost 0 bases, J lost 4 bases, and 8 bases lay in between. CDR3 size: 14 residues. Germline V gene data show CDR1 as SGHAT and CDR2 as FQNNGV.

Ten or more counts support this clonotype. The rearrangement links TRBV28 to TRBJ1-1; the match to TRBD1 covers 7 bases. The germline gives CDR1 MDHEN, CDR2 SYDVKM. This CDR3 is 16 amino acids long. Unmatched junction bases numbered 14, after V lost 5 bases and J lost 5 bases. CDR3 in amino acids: CASSPRTGRIKTEAFF. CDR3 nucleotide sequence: TGTGCCAGCAGTCCTAGGACAGGTCGCATAAAGACTGAAGCTTTCTTT. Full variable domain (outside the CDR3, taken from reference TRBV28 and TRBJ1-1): DVKVTQSSRYLVKRTGEKVFLECVQDMDHENMFWYRQDPGLGLRLIYFSYDVKMKEKGDIPEGYSVSREKKERFSLILESASTNQTSMYLCASSPRTGRIKTEAFFGQGTRLTVV.

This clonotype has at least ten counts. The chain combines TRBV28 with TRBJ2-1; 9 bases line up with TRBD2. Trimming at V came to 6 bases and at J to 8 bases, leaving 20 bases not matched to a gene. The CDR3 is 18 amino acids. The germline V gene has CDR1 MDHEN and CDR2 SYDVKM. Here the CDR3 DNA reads TGTGCCAGCAGCGGACCCTCCCTTAGCGGGAGCTTTTTAGATGAGCAGTTCTTC. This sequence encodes CASSGPSLSGSFLDEQFF.

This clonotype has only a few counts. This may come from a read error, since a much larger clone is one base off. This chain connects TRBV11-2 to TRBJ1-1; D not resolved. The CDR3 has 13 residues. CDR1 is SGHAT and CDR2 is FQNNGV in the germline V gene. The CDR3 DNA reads TGTGTCAGCAGCTTAAAACGGAACACTGAAGCTTTCTTT. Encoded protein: CVSSLKRNTEAFF.

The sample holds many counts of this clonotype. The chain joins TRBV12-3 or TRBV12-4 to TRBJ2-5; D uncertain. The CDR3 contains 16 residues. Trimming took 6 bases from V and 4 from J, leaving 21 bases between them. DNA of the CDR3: TGTGCCAGCAGCGCCCTGCTCGCGACCTCAGGAGAGACCCAGTACTTC. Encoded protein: CASSALLATSGETQYF.

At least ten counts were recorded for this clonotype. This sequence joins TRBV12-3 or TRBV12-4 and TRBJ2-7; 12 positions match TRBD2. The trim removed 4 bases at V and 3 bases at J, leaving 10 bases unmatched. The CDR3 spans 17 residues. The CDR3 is CASSSTFVLAGGYEQYV. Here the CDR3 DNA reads TGTGCCAGCAGTTCCACCTTTGTACTAGCGGGGGGCTACGAGCAGTACGTC.

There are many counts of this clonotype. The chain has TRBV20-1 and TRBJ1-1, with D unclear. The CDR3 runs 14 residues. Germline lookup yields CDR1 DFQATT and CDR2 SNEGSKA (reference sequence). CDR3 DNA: TGCAGGACCGGGAGGCTGGCGAGGAACACTGAAGCTTTCTTT. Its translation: CRTGRLARNTEAFF.

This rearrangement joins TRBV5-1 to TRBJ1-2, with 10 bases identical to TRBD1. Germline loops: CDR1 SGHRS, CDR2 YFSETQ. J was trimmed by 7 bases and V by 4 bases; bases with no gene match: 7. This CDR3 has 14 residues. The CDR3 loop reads CASSIGTGAGGYTF. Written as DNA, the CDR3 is TGCGCCAGCAGCATTGGGACAGGGGCGGGTGGCTACACCTTC.

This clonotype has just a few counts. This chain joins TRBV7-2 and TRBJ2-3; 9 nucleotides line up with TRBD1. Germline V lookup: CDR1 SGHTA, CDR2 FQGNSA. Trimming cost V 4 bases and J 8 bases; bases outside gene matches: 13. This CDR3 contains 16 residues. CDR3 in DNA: TGTGCCAGCAGCTGGGACGGGACAGGGCAATCGGGTACGCAGTATTTT. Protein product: CASSWDGTGQSGTQYF.